Listed here are 23 T cell receptor beta chains from one sample, sequenced in a study of shared clonotypes between healthy human individuals. The table came from immunoSEQ multiplex PCR; TCRdb's copy has only in-frame clones and leaves some out. Found here are fewer than 2.5 million clones, approximately 93% of them singletons; the top ten hold around 0.4%. Sequencing was done on a sample of naive CD4+ T cells from PBMCs. Subset noted: CD45RA+ positively selected. All receptors derive from a man aged 18 to 35 in good health. Some clones in this sample may be carry-over from other donors' samples.

A word on this clone: Other DNA sequences from this sample encode an identical CDR3 as well. The chain recombines TRBV9 with TRBJ2-1; tentatively, D is TRBD2 (5 bases). CDR1 is SGDLS, CDR2 YYNGEE, per germline. V dropped 0 bases and J dropped 0 bases, with 10 bases sitting between them. The CDR3 totals 16 residues. The CDR3 here is CASSVGPGSSYNEQFF. CDR3 DNA sequence: TGTGCCAGCAGCGTAGGTCCTGGGAGCTCCTACAATGAGCAGTTCTTC.

V is TRBV28 and J is TRBJ2-1; 10 bases agree with TRBD1. The CDR3 has 16 residues. The trim removed 4 bases at V and 2 bases at J, leaving 5 bases unmatched. Germline CDR1 reads MDHEN; CDR2 reads SYDVKM. The CDR3 is CASSSGQGGPYNEQFF. CDR3 DNA: TGTGCCAGCAGTTCCGGACAGGGGGGACCCTACAATGAGCAGTTCTTC.

To note about this clone: The sample carries other DNA sequences with the same CDR3. The chain's CDR3 is CASSPAGDQPQHF. The CDR3 bases are TGTGCCAGCTCACCCGCGGGGGATCAGCCCCAGCATTTT. The chain couples TRBV18 to TRBJ1-5; TRBD1 is a possible D gene (5 bases). Germline V gene data show CDR1 as KGHSH and CDR2 as LQKENI. CDR3 length: 13 amino acids. V gave up 3 bases and J gave up 5 bases, with 8 bases separating them.

CDR3 nucleotides: TGCAGCGTTGGGGAACAGGGAAGTCAGCCCCAGCATTTT. It yields the protein CSVGEQGSQPQHF. The chain recombines TRBV29-1 with TRBJ1-5; a possible D gene is TRBD1 (6 bases). V dropped 4 bases and J dropped 6 bases, with 13 bases sitting between them. The germline V gene encodes CDR1 SQVTM and CDR2 ANQGSEA. The CDR3 has 13 residues.

This chain joins TRBV28 and TRBJ2-5; D remains ambiguous. Trimming took 11 bases from V and 0 from J, leaving 13 bases between them. Germline lookup yields CDR1 MDHEN and CDR2 SYDVKM. The CDR3 spans 13 residues. This CDR3 is CASETVHQETQYF. The DNA for the CDR3 is TGTGCCTCCGAGACCGTCCACCAAGAGACCCAGTACTTC.

J is TRBJ1-1 and V is TRBV7-9, with unresolved D. V lost 3 bases, J lost 1 base, and 6 bases lay in between. Germline loops: CDR1 SEHNR, CDR2 FQNEAQ (reference sequence). The CDR3 consists of 13 residues. The chain's CDR3 is CASSFMQNTEAFF. CDR3 sequence (DNA): TGTGCCAGCAGCTTTATGCAGAACACTGAAGCTTTCTTT.

The rearrangement joins TRBV9 to TRBJ2-3; TRBD1 or TRBD2 may be the D gene (5 bases each). V was cut by 4 bases and J by 1 base, with 16 bases left in between. Germline V gives CDR1 SGDLS, CDR2 YYNGEE. The CDR3 runs 16 residues. The CDR3 nucleotides read TGTGCCAGCAGCCTCGGAGGAGCAGGGCGCACAGATACGCAGTATTTT. It codes for CASSLGGAGRTDTQYF.

Concerning this clone itself: Other DNA sequences in the same sample also yield this CDR3. This chain joins TRBV28 and TRBJ1-5, with a tentative D call TRBD1 (5 bases). Trimming removed 3 bases at V and 2 bases at J, with 8 bases between. Germline assignment: CDR1 MDHEN and CDR2 SYDVKM. The length of the CDR3 is 14 residues. CDR3 sequence reads: CASSLGVRNQPQHF. CDR3 coding DNA: TGTGCCAGCAGTTTGGGGGTCCGCAATCAGCCCCAGCATTTT. The whole variable domain, filled in from reference TRBV28 and TRBJ1-5, reads DVKVTQSSRYLVKRTGEKVFLECVQDMDHENMFWYRQDPGLGLRLIYFSYDVKMKEKGDIPEGYSVSREKKERFSLILESASTNQTSMYLCASSLGVRNQPQHFGDGTRLSIL.

The V and J genes are TRBV6-6 and TRBJ1-2; no firm D call. The germline V and J ends were trimmed by 0 bases and 3 bases, with 11 bases remaining between them. The germline gives CDR1 MNHNY, CDR2 SVGAGI (reference sequence). The CDR3 runs to 15 residues. The CDR3 coding sequence is TGTGCCAGCAGTTACTCTTTTCAGGACTACTATGGCTACACCTTC. It codes for CASSYSFQDYYGYTF.

The V gene is TRBV7-2, the J gene TRBJ2-5; 7 bases map to TRBD1. CDR1 and CDR2 (germline): SGHTA, FQGNSA. The CDR3 sequence is 15 residues long. With 5 bases clipped from V and 5 bases from J, the junction kept 11 bases outside the gene matches. The CDR3 region is CASSPRDSSSETQYF. The CDR3 nucleotides are TGTGCCAGCAGCCCCCGGGACAGTAGTTCCGAGACCCAGTACTTC.

The CDR3 DNA is TGTGCCAGCAGTTTTTTCCCCAGACTAGCCGACAATGAGCAGTTCTTC. Amino acid sequence: CASSFFPRLADNEQFF. The chain couples TRBV28 to TRBJ2-1; 7 nucleotides line up with TRBD2. Germline CDR1 and CDR2: MDHEN and SYDVKM. The V gene end was trimmed by 3 bases and the J gene end by 5 bases; junction bases not matched to a gene: 10. This CDR3 region has 16 residues.

J is TRBJ2-7 and V is TRBV29-1; 8 positions match TRBD1. J was trimmed by 0 bases and V by 3 bases; bases with no gene match: 4. This CDR3 has 14 amino acids. The germline V gene has CDR1 SQVTM and CDR2 ANQGSEA. CDR3 region: CSVDRTGNSYEQYF. DNA of the CDR3: TGCAGCGTTGATCGGACAGGGAACTCCTACGAGCAGTACTTC.

This rearrangement joins TRBV4-3 to TRBJ2-2; TRBD1 matches at 9 bases. Germline V lookup: CDR1 LGHNA, CDR2 YSLEER. After removal of 4 bases from V and 0 bases from J, the junction contained 6 bases not matched to a gene. The CDR3 consists of 17 residues. The chain's CDR3 is CASSRLQGAPNTGELFF. As DNA, the CDR3 is TGCGCCAGCAGCCGATTACAGGGGGCCCCGAACACCGGGGAGCTGTTTTTT.

The chain recombines TRBV5-1 with TRBJ1-2; D is unclear. CDR1 SGHRS and CDR2 YFSETQ come from the germline V gene. V shed 6 bases and J shed 3 bases, with 15 bases lying between them. This CDR3 region has 14 residues. Written as DNA, the CDR3 is TGCGCCAGCAAAGGGCAGGCCCATGACTATGGCTACACCTTC. This sequence encodes CASKGQAHDYGYTF.

CDR3 loop: CASSLAPGTTYGYTF. CDR3 nucleotides: TGCGCCAGCAGCTTGGCCCCCGGGACAACCTATGGCTACACCTTC. V is TRBV5-1 and J is TRBJ1-2; the D gene is possibly TRBD1 (6 bases). The germline gives CDR1 SGHRS, CDR2 YFSETQ. V lost 0 bases and J 4 bases, leaving 13 bases between the germline ends. There are 15 residues in the CDR3.

The chain is built from TRBV4-2 and TRBJ2-3; 8 positions match TRBD1. Germline CDR1 reads LGHNA; CDR2 reads YNFKEQ. The trim removed 1 base at V and 0 bases at J, leaving 3 bases unmatched. The CDR3 is made up of 16 amino acids. In DNA form, the CDR3 reads TGTGCCAGCAGCCAAGGACGGACAGGGAGCACAGATACGCAGTATTTT. Protein sequence: CASSQGRTGSTDTQYF.

V and J are TRBV6-4 and TRBJ1-1; D is perhaps TRBD1 (5 bases). CDR1 MRHNA and CDR2 SNTAGT come from the germline V gene. This CDR3 region has 13 residues. V lost 4 bases and J 2 bases, leaving 8 bases between the germline ends. CDR3 sequence reads: CASSVGANTEAFF. CDR3 DNA sequence: TGTGCCAGCAGTGTCGGGGCCAACACTGAAGCTTTCTTT.

The rearrangement uses TRBV30 and TRBJ1-2; D call uncertain. The CDR3 has 13 residues. Germline CDR1 reads GTSNPN; CDR2 reads SVGIG (reference sequence). Trimming took 1 base from V and 8 from J, leaving 14 bases between them. The CDR3 protein is CAWSGSALGGYTF. The CDR3 region has the DNA TGTGCCTGGAGTGGAAGCGCCTTGGGGGGCTACACCTTC.

The chain has TRBV5-1 and TRBJ2-3, with a weak D call TRBD2 (6 bases). Trimming cost V 0 bases and J 3 bases, with 17 bases left between them. CDR3 length equals 17 residues. Germline CDR1 reads SGHRS; CDR2 reads YFSETQ. The CDR3 bases are TGCGCCAGCAGCTTGGCCTACGGGGGAGCCTCAACAGATACGCAGTATTTT. This encodes CASSLAYGGASTDTQYF.

This clone was counted between two and nine times. The genes are TRBV9 and TRBJ1-1; unclear D gene. The CDR3 has 15 residues. CDR1 and CDR2 (germline): SGDLS, YYNGEE. With 3 bases removed from V and 1 base from J, the gap between germline ends came to 13 bases. CDR3 sequence: CASSGMTTGNTEAFF. DNA of the CDR3: TGTGCCAGCAGCGGAATGACAACTGGGAACACTGAAGCTTTCTTT.

This sequence joins TRBV7-3 and TRBJ2-3; TRBD1 matches at 8 bases. V lost 5 bases and J lost 0; bases outside the gene matches: 4. CDR1 and CDR2 from the germline V gene are SGHTA and FQGTGA. This CDR3 contains 15 residues. CDR3 amino acids: CASSPGGGSTDTQYF. In nucleotides, the CDR3 is TGTGCCAGCAGCCCAGGGGGCGGTAGCACAGATACGCAGTATTTT.

The V call is TRBV7-8, the J call TRBJ2-7, with D tentatively TRBD1 (6 bases). The V end lost 5 bases, the J end lost 3 bases, and 11 bases lay between the germline ends. The CDR3 length is 13 residues. From germline, CDR1 is SGHVS and CDR2 FQNEAQ. The CDR3 reads CASSPRQVYEQYF. The CDR3 nucleotides read TGTGCCAGCAGCCCAAGACAGGTCTACGAGCAGTACTTC. Variable domain in full (rest from reference TRBV7-8 and TRBJ2-7): GAGVSQSPRYKVAKRGQDVALRCDPISGHVSLFWYQQALGQGPEFLTYFQNEAQLDKSGLPSDRFFAERPEGSVSTLKIQRTQQEDSAVYLCASSPRQVYEQYFGPGTRLTVT.

The chain combines TRBV7-9 with TRBJ2-7, with D tentatively TRBD2 (5 bases). V lost 4 bases to trimming and J lost 2 bases, with 15 bases between them. Germline V lookup: CDR1 SEHNR, CDR2 FQNEAQ (reference sequence). The CDR3 length is 15 residues. The CDR3 region is CASSSRGGVAYEQYF. The DNA for the CDR3 is TGTGCCAGCAGCTCCCGGGGTGGGGTTGCCTACGAGCAGTACTTC. Full variable domain (rest looked up from reference TRBV7-9 and TRBJ2-7): DTGVSQNPRHKITKRGQNVTFRCDPISEHNRLYWYRQTLGQGPEFLTYFQNEAQLEKSRLLSDRFSAERPKGSFSTLEIQRTEQGDSAMYLCASSSRGGVAYEQYFGPGTRLTVT.